This TCR beta chain stems from a study of cytomegalovirus exposure and HLA in healthy donors. Study at large: Early on, a data release was issued that held 85 million to 95 million unique TCRs from HLA-typed donors. In terms of ancestry, the Caucasian-associated cluster contained more than 65% of the approximately 420 genotyped donors.

The PCR used 60 Vbeta and 13 Jbeta primers. Sequenced by immunoSEQ multiplex PCR; TCRdb stores in-frame clones only, minus some. The top ten clones hold around 4% of a sample with some 97,000 clones, roughly 83% of them seen once. Findings and caveats of the study: Cytomegalovirus association was assigned to approximately 180 TCR beta chains. TRBV6-2, TRBV6-3 and other indistinguishable V segments were excluded.

Concerning this clone: The antigen is unknown.

Per the germline V gene, CDR1 is SGHTA and CDR2 is FQGNSA. Trimming removed 5 bases from V and 7 bases from J, with 15 bases in between. There are 14 residues in the CDR3. The specimen was PBMCs. V and J are TRBV7-2 and TRBJ1-5; D gene uncertain. The source of this sequence is a female donor in good health and CMV-seropositive. DNA for the CDR3: TGTGCCAGCAGCCAAGTCTTGGGCCAGCAGCCCCAGCATTTT. Its translation is CASSQVLGQQPQHF.